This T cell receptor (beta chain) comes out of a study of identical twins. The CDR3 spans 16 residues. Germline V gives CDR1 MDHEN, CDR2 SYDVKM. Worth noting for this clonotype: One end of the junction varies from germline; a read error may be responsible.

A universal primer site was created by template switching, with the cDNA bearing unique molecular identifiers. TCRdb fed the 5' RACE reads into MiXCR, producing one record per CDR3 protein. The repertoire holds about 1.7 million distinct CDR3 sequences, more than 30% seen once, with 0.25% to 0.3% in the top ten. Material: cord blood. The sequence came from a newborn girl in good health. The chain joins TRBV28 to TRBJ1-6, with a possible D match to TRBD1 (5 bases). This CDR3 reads CAGSLLGGRDNSPLHF. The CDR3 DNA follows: TGTGCCGGCAGTTTATTGGGGGGTAGGGATAATTCACCCCTCCACTTT.